These 32 T cell receptor beta chains came from one sample sequenced in a study of Ad26.COV2.S vaccination and SARS-CoV-2 variants. As for treatment: roughly 20 received Ad26.COV2.S at low or high dose, single or two shots; about 5 received placebo; per-sample allocation not given. Samples analyzed were those drawn on day 63 after the first vaccine or placebo injection. Produced via immunoSEQ multiplex PCR; TCRdb's table is partial and in-frame only. The sample includes about 400,000 clones, 83% seen only once; the top ten take about 7.4%. The sample here was peripheral blood, taken in a trial of Ad26.COV2.S vaccine versus placebo. Receptors originate from a person aged 18 to 59 who received the Ad26.COV2.S COVID-19 vaccine or a placebo.

This clone has just one count. The gene calls are TRBV18 and TRBJ1-6; 7 bases align to TRBD1. The ends lost 4 bases at V and 5 bases at J; junction bases unmatched: 2. The CDR3 runs 14 residues. Looked up from germline, CDR1 is KGHSH and CDR2 is LQKENI. CDR3 DNA sequence: TGTGCCAGCTCACTGGGACAGAATAATTCACCCCTCCACTTT. It is translated as CASSLGQNNSPLHF.

Worth noting for this clone: At the DNA level, this CDR3 is encoded by other sequences in the same sample as well. V gene TRBV5-1 combines with J gene TRBJ1-3; the D is unclear. The CDR3 has 13 residues. Per germline, CDR1 SGHRS and CDR2 YFSETQ. The V gene lost 4 bases and the J gene lost 7 bases, with 12 bases spanning the gap. CDR3 nucleotides: TGCGCCAGCAGCCCCGACCCGGGCAACACCATATATTTT. This gives the protein CASSPDPGNTIYF. The variable domain in full, with the rest retrieved from reference TRBV5-1 and TRBJ1-3, is KAGVTQTPRYLIKTRGQQVTLSCSPISGHRSVSWYQQTPGQGLQFLFEYFSETQRNKGNFPGRFSGRQFSNSRSEMNVSTLELGDSALYLCASSPDPGNTIYFGEGSWLTVV.

The chain links TRBV5-1 to TRBJ2-5, with 13 bases identical to TRBD2. The CDR3 is 16 amino acids. Germline CDR1 and CDR2: SGHRS and YFSETQ. V lost 4 bases, J lost 5 bases, and 8 bases stayed unmatched. CDR3 bases: TGCGCCAGCAGCACCCGACTAGCGGGGGGTAGCGAGACCCAGTACTTC. Protein: CASSTRLAGGSETQYF.

V is TRBV11-2 and J is TRBJ1-3, with D unclear. Germline assignment: CDR1 SGHAT and CDR2 FQNNGV. V shed 6 bases and J shed 0 bases, with 6 bases lying between them. This CDR3 contains 13 residues. The CDR3 region has the DNA TGTGCCAGCAGAGGGTTCTCTGGAAACACCATATATTTT. Protein product: CASRGFSGNTIYF.

V and J are TRBV18 and TRBJ1-1; TRBD1 might be the D (6 bases). Trimming took 4 bases from V and 7 from J, leaving 13 bases between them. Germline loops: CDR1 KGHSH, CDR2 LQKENI. This CDR3 has 13 residues. CDR3 residues: CASSQGGFSEAFF. In DNA, the CDR3 is TGTGCCAGCTCACAAGGGGGGTTCAGTGAAGCTTTCTTT.

As to this clone: This same CDR3 is encoded by further DNA sequences in the sample. This chain joins TRBV9 and TRBJ2-7, with 10 nucleotides matching TRBD2. CDR1 is SGDLS and CDR2 is YYNGEE in the germline V gene. The CDR3 is 15 amino acids. The V and J ends lost 7 bases and 0 bases, in that order; junction bases with no gene match: 7. The CDR3 DNA reads TGTGCCAGCTCAGCCGGGACTAGCGCCTCCTACGAGCAGTACTTC. Amino acid sequence: CASSAGTSASYEQYF.

This clone appeared a few times. The chain joins TRBV20-1 to TRBJ2-7, with 10 bases identical to TRBD2. Unmatched junction bases numbered 6, after V lost 6 bases and J lost 4 bases. The length of the CDR3 is 13 residues. CDR1 is DFQATT, CDR2 SNEGSKA, per germline (reference sequence). The CDR3, as DNA: TGCAGTGCCAGTACTAGCGGGGCATACGAGCAGTACTTC. Translated, it gives CSASTSGAYEQYF.

CDR3 region: CASSPGTGIRETQYF. In DNA, the CDR3 is TGTGCCAGCAGCCCCGGGACAGGGATACGAGAGACCCAGTACTTC. The chain is built from TRBV7-9 and TRBJ2-5; the match to TRBD1 covers 9 bases. The germline gives CDR1 SEHNR, CDR2 FQNEAQ (reference sequence). The V and J ends lost 5 bases and 4 bases, in that order; junction bases with no gene match: 8. The CDR3 spans 15 residues.

The V gene is TRBV2, the J gene TRBJ2-3, with 9 bases aligning to TRBD2. CDR3 length: 14 amino acids. V trimming: 4 bases; J trimming: 7 bases; junction bases outside the gene matches: 6. Germline V CDR1 and CDR2: SNHLY, FYNNEI. CDR3: CASSGGRAAYTQYF. The CDR3 region has the DNA TGTGCCAGCAGTGGCGGGAGGGCCGCATATACGCAGTATTTT.

This CDR3 reads CASSLEWDTGYNSNQPQHF. The DNA of the CDR3 is TGTGCCAGCAGCTTGGAGTGGGACACCGGATACAATAGCAATCAGCCCCAGCATTTT. The chain carries TRBV5-5 and TRBJ1-5; D perhaps matches TRBD1 (6 bases). The ends were cut back, 0 bases at V and 0 bases at J, with 19 bases in the middle. Germline-derived CDR1 and CDR2 are SGHKS and YYEKEE (reference sequence). This CDR3 is 19 amino acids long. Full variable domain (rest looked up from reference TRBV5-5 and TRBJ1-5): DAGVTQSPTHLIKTRGQQVTLRCSPISGHKSVSWYQQVLGQGPQFIFQYYEKEERGRGNFPDRFSARQFPNYSSELNVNALLLGDSALYLCASSLEWDTGYNSNQPQHFGDGTRLSIL.

This chain connects TRBV27 to TRBJ1-4; D is ambiguous. The CDR3 covers 14 residues. CDR1 is MNHEY, CDR2 SMNVEV, per germline (reference sequence). V gave up 8 bases and J gave up 8 bases, with 18 bases separating them. DNA of the CDR3: TGTGCCAGCTCTAAACACTTACCGGGGGAAAAACTGTTTTTT. Residues: CASSKHLPGEKLFF.

This chain uses TRBV27 with TRBJ2-1; D ambiguous. The germline V and J ends were trimmed by 0 bases and 6 bases, with 9 bases remaining between them. The CDR3 consists of 14 residues. Germline CDR1 is MNHEY and CDR2 is SMNVEV (reference sequence). CDR3: CASSLSMDVNEQFF. The CDR3 DNA follows: TGTGCCAGCAGTTTATCGATGGACGTCAATGAGCAGTTCTTC.

V and J are TRBV10-3 and TRBJ2-7, with TRBD1 identical over 9 bases. The CDR3 is 13 residues long. Trimming took 6 bases from V and 6 from J; bases not matched to a gene: 6. Germline CDR1 and CDR2: ENHRY and SYGVKD. The CDR3 DNA reads TGTGCCATCAGACCAGGACAGGGGTCCGAGCAGTACTTC. It specifies CAIRPGQGSEQYF.

This chain joins TRBV4-1 and TRBJ2-2; D is possibly TRBD2 (6 bases). The germline CDR1 and CDR2 sequences are MGHRA and YSYEKL. The CDR3 is 16 residues long. Trimming left V 1 base short and J 6 bases short, with 15 bases between. This chain's CDR3 is CASSQVYGSRPGELFF. In DNA, the CDR3 is TGCGCCAGCAGCCAAGTCTACGGGAGCCGACCCGGGGAGCTGTTTTTT.

This clone was seen a handful of times. This sequence joins TRBV2 and TRBJ2-3; D is uncertain. Germline lookup yields CDR1 SNHLY and CDR2 FYNNEI. The CDR3 length is 13 residues. V was pared by 3 bases and J by 4 bases, with 8 bases between. The CDR3 sequence is CASSDQKPDTQYF. The CDR3 DNA reads as TGTGCCAGCAGTGATCAAAAACCAGATACGCAGTATTTT.

The chain has TRBV19 and TRBJ2-7, with D perhaps matching TRBD1 (5 bases). CDR3 length: 16 residues. Trimming took off 6 bases at V and 4 bases at J, with 22 bases between the two ends. Germline V gene sequence: CDR1 LNHDA, CDR2 SQIVND (reference sequence). The CDR3 loop is CASSSNRGRAIYEQYF. CDR3 bases: TGTGCCAGTAGCTCCAATAGGGGCAGGGCGATATACGAGCAGTACTTC.

The chain recombines TRBV5-4 with TRBJ1-2; 8 nucleotides match TRBD1. Per the germline V gene, CDR1 is SGHNT and CDR2 is YYREEE (reference sequence). Trimming at V came to 4 bases and at J to 6 bases, leaving 5 bases not matched to a gene. The CDR3 loop spans 13 amino acids. The CDR3 nucleotides are TGTGCCAGCAGCCCGGACAGGGAGGATGGCTACACCTTC. It codes for CASSPDREDGYTF.

This chain uses TRBV13 with TRBJ1-1, with D possibly TRBD1 on 6 matching bases. CDR1 is PRHDT, CDR2 FYEKMQ, per germline (reference sequence). The CDR3 is 13 residues long. V dropped 8 bases and J dropped 4 bases, with 14 bases sitting between them. CDR3 loop: CASDRRGVTEAFF. In DNA, the CDR3 is TGTGCCAGCGACAGGCGGGGGGTCACTGAAGCTTTCTTT.

A word on this clone: An end of the junction differs from the germline gene, which may be a read error. The chain recombines TRBV7-9 with TRBJ2-3, with D unclear. CDR3 size: 12 residues. The V gene's germline CDR1 is SEHNR and CDR2 FQNEAQ (reference sequence). The CDR3 spells CASSLSTDTQYF. CDR3 DNA: TGTGCCAGCAGCTTAAGCACCGATACGCAGTATTTT.

V usage is TRBV7-9 and J usage is TRBJ1-4; D not certain. This CDR3 contains 15 residues. V lost 2 bases to trimming and J lost 8 bases, with 15 bases between them. CDR1 and CDR2 (germline): SEHNR, FQNEAQ (reference sequence). CDR3 region: CASSLYEVNSEKLFF. In DNA, the CDR3 is TGTGCCAGCAGCTTATACGAGGTTAATTCAGAAAAACTGTTTTTT. The full variable domain, with the rest looked up from reference TRBV7-9 and TRBJ1-4, is DTGVSQNPRHKITKRGQNVTFRCDPISEHNRLYWYRQTLGQGPEFLTYFQNEAQLEKSRLLSDRFSAERPKGSFSTLEIQRTEQGDSAMYLCASSLYEVNSEKLFFGSGTQLSVL.

V and J are TRBV5-1 and TRBJ2-7, with 7 bases identical to TRBD1. The junction had 2 bases not matched to a gene; V was cut back by 0 bases and J by 2 bases. The CDR3 is 14 residues long. Germline V CDR1 and CDR2: SGHRS, YFSETQ. CDR3 bases: TGCGCCAGCAGCTTGGAGGGGGCAACCTACGAGCAGTACTTC. It encodes CASSLEGATYEQYF.

The chain is built from TRBV2 and TRBJ1-2; TRBD1 matches at 9 bases. Germline V lookup: CDR1 SNHLY, CDR2 FYNNEI. The CDR3 totals 15 residues. Losses at the gene ends were 5 bases for V and 8 bases for J; bases not matched to a gene: 12. The CDR3 region has the DNA TGTGCCAGCAGTTGGCAGATACAGGGGGCGATCGGCTACACCTTC. As protein: CASSWQIQGAIGYTF.

The rearrangement uses TRBV3-1 (or the pseudogene TRBV3-2) and TRBJ2-6, with TRBD2 matching 10 bases. The CDR3 spans 17 residues. V lost 3 bases, J lost 2 bases, and 4 bases stayed unmatched. Germline V gene data show CDR1 as LGHDT and CDR2 as YNNKEL (reference sequence). The CDR3 loop is CASSHGLAVTGANVLTF. DNA of the CDR3: TGTGCCAGCAGCCACGGACTAGCGGTTACTGGGGCCAACGTCCTGACTTTC.

The chain recombines TRBV4-1 with TRBJ2-3; D is unclear. The CDR3 spans 17 residues. The V end was cut by 4 bases, the J end by 0 bases, with 17 bases between. Germline V gene data show CDR1 as MGHRA and CDR2 as YSYEKL. CDR3 DNA sequence: TGCGCCAGCAGCCCTTCTCTATATTTCTTTAGCACAGATACGCAGTATTTT. Its protein product is CASSPSLYFFSTDTQYF.

This chain joins TRBV14 and TRBJ2-2; D is unresolved. V was trimmed by 2 bases and J by 7 bases, leaving 17 bases between them. Germline assignment: CDR1 SGHDN and CDR2 FVKESK. This CDR3 has 16 amino acids. The CDR3 loop reads CASSQKALVGDGELFF. CDR3 in DNA: TGTGCCAGCAGCCAAAAGGCCTTGGTTGGTGACGGGGAGCTGTTTTTT. The full variable domain, in which reference TRBV14 and TRBJ2-2 provide the parts outside the CDR3, is EAGVTQFPSHSVIEKGQTVTLRCDPISGHDNLYWYRRVMGKEIKFLLHFVKESKQDESGMPNNRFLAERTGGTYSTLKVQPAELEDSGVYFCASSQKALVGDGELFFGEGSRLTVL.

The chain links TRBV11-2 to TRBJ1-2; TRBD1 is a possible D gene (6 bases). The V end lost 3 bases, the J end lost 5 bases, and 7 bases lay between the germline ends. CDR1 and CDR2 (germline): SGHAT, FQNNGV. The CDR3 is made up of 12 amino acids. The CDR3 bases are TGTGCCAGCAGCTTGACAGGTTATGGCTACACCTTC. It encodes CASSLTGYGYTF.

The J gene is TRBJ2-4, the V gene TRBV5-1; no firm D call. Trimming left V 0 bases short and J 11 bases short, with 9 bases between. The length of the CDR3 is 12 residues. CDR1 and CDR2 (germline): SGHRS, YFSETQ. CDR3 sequence (DNA): TGCGCCAGCAGCTTGGATGGAGTTCTTCAGTACTTC. Protein sequence: CASSLDGVLQYF.

Turning to this clone: A read error may be the cause here, since a much bigger clone is one base away. This chain's CDR3 is CASSPSQISGGLGYTF. CDR3 sequence (DNA): TGTGCCAGCAGCCCGTCCCAAATTTCAGGGGGTCTAGGCTACACCTTC. The chain joins TRBV3-1 (or the pseudogene TRBV3-2) to TRBJ1-2; 7 bases line up with TRBD1. The V segment lost 4 bases and the J segment 8 bases; nucleotides outside the gene matches: 16. The CDR3 extends over 16 amino acids. Germline-derived CDR1 and CDR2 are LGHDT and YNNKEL (reference sequence).

This clone appeared a few times. This chain joins TRBV28 and TRBJ1-1; unclear D gene. The CDR3 runs to 14 residues. Trimming took off 8 bases at V and 3 bases at J, with 16 bases between the two ends. CDR1 is MDHEN and CDR2 is SYDVKM in the germline V gene. The CDR3 is CASVSPGSHTEAFF. The CDR3 DNA reads TGTGCCAGCGTGTCCCCGGGGAGTCACACTGAAGCTTTCTTT.

The chain's CDR3 is CSFSKGLQSTDTQYF. In DNA form, the CDR3 reads TGCAGCTTCTCTAAGGGCCTCCAAAGCACAGATACGCAGTATTTT. This chain connects TRBV29-1 to TRBJ2-3, with D hard to call. The CDR3 contains 15 residues. Trimming pared 8 bases from V and 0 bases from J, leaving 18 bases between. In germline, CDR1 is SQVTM, CDR2 ANQGSEA.

This clone has just a few counts. CDR3 DNA: TGTGCCAGCAGTCTTCGAGGTGGGGGAGAGACCCAGTACTTC. Protein sequence: CASSLRGGGETQYF. This chain connects TRBV6-5 to TRBJ2-5; D is tentatively TRBD1 or TRBD2 (5 bases each). Germline CDR1 MNHEY, CDR2 SVGAGI. This CDR3 is built from 14 residues. V lost 5 bases to trimming and J lost 4 bases, with 14 bases between them.

The chain recombines TRBV18 with TRBJ2-1, with TRBD2 matching over 12 bases. The CDR3 sequence is 17 residues long. Looked up from germline, CDR1 is KGHSH and CDR2 is LQKENI. With V trimmed by 3 bases and J by 9 bases, 12 bases remained unmatched. The CDR3 here is CASSPPGLAGGLGEQFF. The CDR3 region has the DNA TGTGCCAGCTCACCCCCGGGGCTAGCGGGGGGGCTAGGTGAGCAGTTCTTC.